This T cell receptor beta chain was obtained from a study of vaccination effects on CD4 cells after COVID-19. CD4+ T cells specific for antigen were expanded with viral peptide pools by the ViraFEST assay before sequencing. Upon completion of under eleven days in culture, CD4+ T cells were isolated. Vaccinated recipients, who were negative for nucleocapsid antibodies, had no history of SARS-CoV-2 infection. This clone was seen just once. Its antigen is undetermined. The germline V gene has CDR1 MNHEY and CDR2 SVGAGI. Deletions cut 5 bases from V and 0 bases from J, with 13 bases between. The length of the CDR3 is 15 residues. Sequencing was performed with immunoSEQ multiplex PCR; in TCRdb, only in-frame clones are kept and a portion is missing. Here the sample spans about 73,000 clones, 65% to 85% being singletons.

The TCR was taken from a human donor who received a COVID-19 vaccine. This chain joins TRBV6-5 and TRBJ1-1; D might be TRBD1 (6 bases). The starting material was CD4+ T cells from PBMCs cultured with HCoV-NL63 spike peptides, obtained before COVID-19 vaccination. As DNA, the CDR3 is TGTGCCAGCAGTCGGCAGGGGCTTATGAACACTGAAGCTTTCTTT. Its translation is CASSRQGLMNTEAFF.